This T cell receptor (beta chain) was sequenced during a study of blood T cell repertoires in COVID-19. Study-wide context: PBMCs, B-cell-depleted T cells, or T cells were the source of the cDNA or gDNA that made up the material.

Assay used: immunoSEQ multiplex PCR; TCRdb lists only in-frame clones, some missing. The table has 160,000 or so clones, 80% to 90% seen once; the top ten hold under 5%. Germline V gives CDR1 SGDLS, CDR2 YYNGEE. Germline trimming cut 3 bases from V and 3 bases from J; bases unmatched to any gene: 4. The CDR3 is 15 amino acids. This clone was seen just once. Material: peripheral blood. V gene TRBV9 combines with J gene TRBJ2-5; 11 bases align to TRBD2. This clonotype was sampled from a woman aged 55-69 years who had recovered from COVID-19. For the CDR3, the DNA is TGTGCCAGCAGCGCCGGGACTAGCGGTGAAGAGACCCAGTACTTC. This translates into CASSAGTSGEETQYF.